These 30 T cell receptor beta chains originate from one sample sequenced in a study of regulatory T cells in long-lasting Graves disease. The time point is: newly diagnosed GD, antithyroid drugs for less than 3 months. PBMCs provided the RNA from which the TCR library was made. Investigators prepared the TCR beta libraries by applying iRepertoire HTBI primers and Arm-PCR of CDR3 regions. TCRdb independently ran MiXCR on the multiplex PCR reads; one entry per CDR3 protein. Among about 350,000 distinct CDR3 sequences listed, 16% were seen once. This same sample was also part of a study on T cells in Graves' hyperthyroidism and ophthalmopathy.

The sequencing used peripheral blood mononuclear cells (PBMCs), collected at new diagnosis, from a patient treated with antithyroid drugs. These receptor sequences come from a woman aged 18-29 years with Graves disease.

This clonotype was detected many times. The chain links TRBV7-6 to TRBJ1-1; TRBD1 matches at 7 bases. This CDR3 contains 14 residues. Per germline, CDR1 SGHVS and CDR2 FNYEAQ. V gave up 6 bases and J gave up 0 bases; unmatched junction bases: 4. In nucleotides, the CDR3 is TGTGCCAGCAGTTCCAGGGGGGTGAACACTGAAGCTTTCTTT. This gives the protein CASSSRGVNTEAFF.

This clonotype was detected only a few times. The CDR3 loop is CASRIKQGGETGELFF. The CDR3 region has the DNA TGTGCCAGCAGGATCAAACAGGGGGGTGAGACCGGGGAGCTGTTTTTT. J is TRBJ2-2 and V is TRBV6-1; 8 nucleotides align to TRBD1. CDR3 size: 16 residues. Germline CDR1 MNHNS, CDR2 SASEGT. Unmatched junction bases numbered 11, after V lost 6 bases and J lost 5 bases.

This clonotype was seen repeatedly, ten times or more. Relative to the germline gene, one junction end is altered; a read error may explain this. CDR3 residues: CASSPPEGKETQYF. In DNA form, the CDR3 reads TGTGCCAGCTCCCCACCCGAGGGGAAAGAGACCCAGTACTTC. The V call is TRBV18, the J call TRBJ2-5; the D call may be TRBD1 or TRBD2 (5 bases each). The CDR3 is 14 residues long. Germline CDR1 and CDR2: KGHSH and LQKENI.

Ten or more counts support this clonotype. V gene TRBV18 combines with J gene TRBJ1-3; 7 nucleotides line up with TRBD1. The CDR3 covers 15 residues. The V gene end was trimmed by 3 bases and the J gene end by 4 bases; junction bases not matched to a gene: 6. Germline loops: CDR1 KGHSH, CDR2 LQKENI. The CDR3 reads CASSPPGQAGNTIYF. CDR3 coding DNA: TGTGCCAGCTCACCCCCAGGACAGGCGGGAAACACCATATATTTT. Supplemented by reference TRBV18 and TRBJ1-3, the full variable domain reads NAGVMQNPRHLVRRRGQEARLRCSPMKGHSHVYWYRQLPEEGLKFMVYLQKENIIDESGMPKERFSAEFPKEGPSILRIQQVVRGDSAAYFCASSPPGQAGNTIYFGEGSWLTVV.

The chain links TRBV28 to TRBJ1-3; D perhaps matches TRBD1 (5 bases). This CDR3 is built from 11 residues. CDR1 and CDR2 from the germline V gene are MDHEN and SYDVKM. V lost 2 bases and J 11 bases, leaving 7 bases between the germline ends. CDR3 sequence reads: CASSLVGAIYF. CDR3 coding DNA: TGTGCCAGCAGTTTAGTAGGGGCCATATATTTT.

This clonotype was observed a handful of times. The CDR3 is CSLTGDHQETQYF. In DNA form, the CDR3 reads TGCAGCCTCACGGGGGACCATCAAGAGACCCAGTACTTC. The chain employs TRBV29-1 and TRBJ2-5; perhaps TRBD2 as D (6 bases). Germline V CDR1 and CDR2: SQVTM, ANQGSEA. Trimming left V 8 bases short and J 2 bases short, with 15 bases between. This CDR3 spans 13 amino acids.

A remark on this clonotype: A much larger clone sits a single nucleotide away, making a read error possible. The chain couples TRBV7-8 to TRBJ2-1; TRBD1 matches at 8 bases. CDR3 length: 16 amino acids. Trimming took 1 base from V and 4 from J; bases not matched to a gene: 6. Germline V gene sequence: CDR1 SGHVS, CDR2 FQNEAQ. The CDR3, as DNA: TGTGCCAGCAGCTTAGAGACAGGGGATTGGTACAATGAGCAGTTCTTC. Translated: CASSLETGDWYNEQFF.

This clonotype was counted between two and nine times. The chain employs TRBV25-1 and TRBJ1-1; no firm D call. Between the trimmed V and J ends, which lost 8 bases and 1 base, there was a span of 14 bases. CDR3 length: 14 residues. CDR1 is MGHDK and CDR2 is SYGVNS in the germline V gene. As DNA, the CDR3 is TGTGCCAGCTCCAGACACGTAGAGAACACTGAAGCTTTCTTT. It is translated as CASSRHVENTEAFF.

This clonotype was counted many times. CDR3 sequence (DNA): TGTGCCAGCTCTGGGGTTAGCTCCTACGAGCAGTACTTC. Protein product: CASSGVSSYEQYF. The chain links TRBV2 to TRBJ2-7, with D unresolved. Germline CDR1 and CDR2: SNHLY and FYNNEI. This CDR3 is 13 amino acids long. V was trimmed by 8 bases and J by 0 bases, leaving 11 bases between them. The whole variable domain, remainder taken from reference TRBV2 and TRBJ2-7, is EPEVTQTPSHQVTQMGQEVILRCVPISNHLYFYWYRQILGQKVEFLVSFYNNEISEKSEIFDDQFSVERPDGSNFTLKIRSTKLEDSAMYFCASSGVSSYEQYFGPGTRLTVT.

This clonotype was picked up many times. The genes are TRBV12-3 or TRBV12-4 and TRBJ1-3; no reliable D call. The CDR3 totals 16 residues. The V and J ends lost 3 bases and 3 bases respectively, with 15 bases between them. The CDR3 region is CASSFFARSVGNTIYF. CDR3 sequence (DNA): TGTGCCAGCAGTTTTTTCGCCCGTAGTGTTGGAAACACCATATATTTT.

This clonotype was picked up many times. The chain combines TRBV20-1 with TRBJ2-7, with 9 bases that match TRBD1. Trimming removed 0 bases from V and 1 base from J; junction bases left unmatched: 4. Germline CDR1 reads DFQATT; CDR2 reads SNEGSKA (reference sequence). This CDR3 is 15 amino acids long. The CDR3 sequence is CSARDLTGGSYEQYF. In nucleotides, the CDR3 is TGCAGTGCTAGAGATCTGACAGGGGGGTCCTACGAGCAGTACTTC.

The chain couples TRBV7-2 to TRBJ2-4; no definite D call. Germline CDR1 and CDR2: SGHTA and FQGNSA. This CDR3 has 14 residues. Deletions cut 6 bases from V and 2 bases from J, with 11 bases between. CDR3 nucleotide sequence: TGTGCCAGCAGGCGAACCATAACCAAAAACATTCAGTACTTC. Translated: CASRRTITKNIQYF.

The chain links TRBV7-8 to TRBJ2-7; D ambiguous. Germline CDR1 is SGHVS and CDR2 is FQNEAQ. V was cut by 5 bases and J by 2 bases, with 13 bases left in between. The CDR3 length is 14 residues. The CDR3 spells CASSDPGSTYEQYF. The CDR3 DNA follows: TGTGCCAGCAGCGACCCCGGTTCTACCTACGAGCAGTACTTC.

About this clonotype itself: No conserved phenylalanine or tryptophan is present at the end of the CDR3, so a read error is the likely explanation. CDR3 loop: CASSLKDRGRITEAFL. The CDR3 nucleotides read TGTGCCAGCAGCTTAAAGGACAGGGGCCGTATCACTGAAGCTTTCCTT. The chain employs TRBV7-9 and TRBJ1-1; 9 bases are shared with TRBD1. The ends lost 2 bases at V and 4 bases at J; junction bases unmatched: 8. The CDR3 length is 16 residues. Per the germline V gene, CDR1 is SEHNR and CDR2 is FQNEAQ (reference sequence).

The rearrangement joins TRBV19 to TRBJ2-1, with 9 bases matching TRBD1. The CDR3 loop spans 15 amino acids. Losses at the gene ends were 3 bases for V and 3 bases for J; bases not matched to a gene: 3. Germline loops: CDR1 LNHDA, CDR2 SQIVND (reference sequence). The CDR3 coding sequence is TGTGCCAGTAGTATGAACAGGGGGCTCTACAATGAGCAGTTCTTC. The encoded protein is CASSMNRGLYNEQFF.

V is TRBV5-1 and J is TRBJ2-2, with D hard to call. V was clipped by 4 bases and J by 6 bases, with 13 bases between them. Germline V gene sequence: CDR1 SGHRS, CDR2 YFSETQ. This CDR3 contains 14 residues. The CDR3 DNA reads TGCGCCAGCAGCCCGACGAGTTCCGCCGGGGAGCTGTTTTTT. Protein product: CASSPTSSAGELFF.

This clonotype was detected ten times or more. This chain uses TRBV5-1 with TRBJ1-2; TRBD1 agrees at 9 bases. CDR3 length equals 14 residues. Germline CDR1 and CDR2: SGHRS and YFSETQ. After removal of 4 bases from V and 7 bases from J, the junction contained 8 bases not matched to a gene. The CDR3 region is CASSTGTGYPGYTF. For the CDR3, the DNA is TGCGCCAGCAGCACCGGGACAGGGTACCCTGGCTACACCTTC. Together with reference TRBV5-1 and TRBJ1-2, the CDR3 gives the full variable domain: KAGVTQTPRYLIKTRGQQVTLSCSPISGHRSVSWYQQTPGQGLQFLFEYFSETQRNKGNFPGRFSGRQFSNSRSEMNVSTLELGDSALYLCASSTGTGYPGYTFGSGTRLTVV.

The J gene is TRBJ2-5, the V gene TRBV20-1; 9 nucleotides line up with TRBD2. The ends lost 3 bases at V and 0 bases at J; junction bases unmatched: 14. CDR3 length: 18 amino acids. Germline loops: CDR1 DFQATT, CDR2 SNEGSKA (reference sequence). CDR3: CSASRGPSGDPYQETQYF. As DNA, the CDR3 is TGCAGTGCTAGTCGTGGGCCTAGCGGGGACCCGTACCAAGAGACCCAGTACTTC.

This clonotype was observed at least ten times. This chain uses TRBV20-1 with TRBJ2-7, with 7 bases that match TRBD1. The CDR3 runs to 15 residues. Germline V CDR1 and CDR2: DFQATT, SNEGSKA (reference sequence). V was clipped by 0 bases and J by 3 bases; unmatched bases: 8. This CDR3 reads CSARDPTGNIYEQYF. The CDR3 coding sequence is TGCAGTGCTAGAGACCCGACAGGGAATATCTACGAGCAGTACTTC.

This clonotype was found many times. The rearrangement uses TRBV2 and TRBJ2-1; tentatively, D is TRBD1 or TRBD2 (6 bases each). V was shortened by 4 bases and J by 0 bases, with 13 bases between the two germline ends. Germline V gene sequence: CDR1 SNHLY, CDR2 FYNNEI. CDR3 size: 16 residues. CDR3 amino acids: CASSGRGTSSYNEQFF. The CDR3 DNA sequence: TGTGCCAGCAGTGGACGGGGGACAAGCTCCTACAATGAGCAGTTCTTC.

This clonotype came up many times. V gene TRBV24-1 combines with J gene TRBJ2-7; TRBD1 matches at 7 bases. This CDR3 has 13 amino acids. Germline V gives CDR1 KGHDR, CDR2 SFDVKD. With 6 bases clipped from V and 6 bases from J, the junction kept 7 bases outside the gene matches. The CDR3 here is CATSQAGGGEQYF. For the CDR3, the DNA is TGTGCCACCAGTCAGGCAGGGGGTGGCGAGCAGTACTTC.

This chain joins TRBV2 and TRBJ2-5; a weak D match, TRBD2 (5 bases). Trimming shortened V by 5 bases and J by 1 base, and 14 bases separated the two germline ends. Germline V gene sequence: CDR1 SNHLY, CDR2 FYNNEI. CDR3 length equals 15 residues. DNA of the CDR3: TGTGCCAGCAGTTCTCGGACTGGGAGCCAAGAGACCCAGTACTTC. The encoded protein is CASSSRTGSQETQYF.

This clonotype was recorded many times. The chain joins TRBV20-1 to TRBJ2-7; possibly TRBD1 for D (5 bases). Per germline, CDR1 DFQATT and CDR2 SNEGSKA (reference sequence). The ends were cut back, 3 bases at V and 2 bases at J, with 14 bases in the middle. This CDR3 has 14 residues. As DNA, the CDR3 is TGCAGTGCTAGCAAAGACAGCGTAACCTACGAGCAGTACTTC. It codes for CSASKDSVTYEQYF.

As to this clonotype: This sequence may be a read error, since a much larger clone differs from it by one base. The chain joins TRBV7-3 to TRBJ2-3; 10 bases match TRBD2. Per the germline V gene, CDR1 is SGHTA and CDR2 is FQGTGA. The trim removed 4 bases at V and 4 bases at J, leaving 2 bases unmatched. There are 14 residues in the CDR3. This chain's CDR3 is CASSSGTSADTQYF. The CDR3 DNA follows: TGTGCCAGCAGCTCAGGGACTAGCGCAGATACGCAGTATTTT.

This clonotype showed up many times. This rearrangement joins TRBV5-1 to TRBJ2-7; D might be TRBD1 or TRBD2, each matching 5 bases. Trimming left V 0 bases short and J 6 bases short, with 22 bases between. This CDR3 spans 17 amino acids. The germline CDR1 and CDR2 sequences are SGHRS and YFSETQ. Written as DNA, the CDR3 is TGCGCCAGCAGCTTGGCCGAACGGGGACGGCCCTATCGCGAGCAGTACTTC. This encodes CASSLAERGRPYREQYF.

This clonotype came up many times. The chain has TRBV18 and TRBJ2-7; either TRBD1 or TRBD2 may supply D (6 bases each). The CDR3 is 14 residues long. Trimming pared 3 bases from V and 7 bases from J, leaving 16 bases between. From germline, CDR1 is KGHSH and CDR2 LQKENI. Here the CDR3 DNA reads TGTGCCAGCTCACCGTCTGTCGGGGGCGGGGAGCAGTACTTC. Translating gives CASSPSVGGGEQYF. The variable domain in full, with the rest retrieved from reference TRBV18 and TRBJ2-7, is NAGVMQNPRHLVRRRGQEARLRCSPMKGHSHVYWYRQLPEEGLKFMVYLQKENIIDESGMPKERFSAEFPKEGPSILRIQQVVRGDSAAYFCASSPSVGGGEQYFGPGTRLTVT.

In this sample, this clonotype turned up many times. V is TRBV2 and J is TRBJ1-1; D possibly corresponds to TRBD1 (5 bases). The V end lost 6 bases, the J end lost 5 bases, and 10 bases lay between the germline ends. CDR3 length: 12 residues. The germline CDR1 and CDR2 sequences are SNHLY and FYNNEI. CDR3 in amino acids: CASSGDGTEAFF. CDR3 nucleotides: TGTGCCAGCAGCGGGGACGGTACTGAAGCTTTCTTT.

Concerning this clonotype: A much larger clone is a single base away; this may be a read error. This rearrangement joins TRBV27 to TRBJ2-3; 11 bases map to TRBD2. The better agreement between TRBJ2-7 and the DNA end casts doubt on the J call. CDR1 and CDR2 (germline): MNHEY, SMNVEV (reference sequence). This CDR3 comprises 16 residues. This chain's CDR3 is CASKRSGTSGSNEQYF. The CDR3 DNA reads TGTGCCAGCAAACGGTCCGGGACTAGCGGCAGCAATGAGCAGTACTTC.

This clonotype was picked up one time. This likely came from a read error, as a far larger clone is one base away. Here the CDR3 DNA reads TGTGCCAGCAGCTTAGCGGGGGTGGAGGGGACCCAGTACTTC. Protein sequence: CASSLAGVEGTQYF. The V and J genes are TRBV7-9 and TRBJ2-7, with D perhaps matching TRBD2 (6 bases). The end of the DNA is better explained by TRBJ2-5, so the J call may be wrong. Germline CDR1 and CDR2: SEHNR and FQNEAQ (reference sequence). This CDR3 has 14 residues.

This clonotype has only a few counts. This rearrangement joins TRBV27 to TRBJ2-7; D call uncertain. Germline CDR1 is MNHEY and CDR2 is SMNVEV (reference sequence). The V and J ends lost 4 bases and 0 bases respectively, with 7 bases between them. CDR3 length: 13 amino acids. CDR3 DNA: TGTGCCAGCAGTTACAAGAGCTCCTACGAGCAGTACTTC. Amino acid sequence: CASSYKSSYEQYF.